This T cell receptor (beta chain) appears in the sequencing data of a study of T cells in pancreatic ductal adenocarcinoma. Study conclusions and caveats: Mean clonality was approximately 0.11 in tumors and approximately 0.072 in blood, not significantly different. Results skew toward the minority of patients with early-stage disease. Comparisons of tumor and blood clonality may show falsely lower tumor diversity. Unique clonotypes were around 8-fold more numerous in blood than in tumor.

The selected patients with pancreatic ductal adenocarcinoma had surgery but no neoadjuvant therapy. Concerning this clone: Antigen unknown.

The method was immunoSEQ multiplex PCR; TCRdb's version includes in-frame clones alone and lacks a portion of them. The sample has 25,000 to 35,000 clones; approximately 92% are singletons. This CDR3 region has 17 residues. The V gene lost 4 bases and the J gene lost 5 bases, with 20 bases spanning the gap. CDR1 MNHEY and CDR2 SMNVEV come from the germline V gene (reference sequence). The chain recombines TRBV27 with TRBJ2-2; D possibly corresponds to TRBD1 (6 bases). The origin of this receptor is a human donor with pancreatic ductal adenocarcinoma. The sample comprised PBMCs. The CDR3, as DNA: TGTGCCAGCAGTTGGGGGATGACAGGCCAGCCGACCGGGGAGCTGTTTTTT. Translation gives CASSWGMTGQPTGELFF.